Reported below is one TCR beta chain. The data originate from a study of blood T cell repertoires in COVID-19. Study-wide context: Collection of acute and convalescent COVID-19 samples took place in the United States, Italy and Spain. PBMCs, B-cell-depleted T cells, or T cells provided the cDNA or gDNA that made up the material.

Original processing notes: Reference gene primer amplification gave estimated nucleated cell counts. Here immunoSEQ multiplex PCR was the method, and the copy in TCRdb shows in-frame clones only, minus some. V and J calls plus clone size are reproduced from that table; the DNA served to infer D and trimming. The repertoire consists of some 320,000 clones, with 65% to 90% occurring once and the leading ten covering just over 7%. Per the germline V gene, CDR1 is LGHDT and CDR2 is YNNKEL (reference sequence). V lost 4 bases and J lost 10; bases outside the gene matches: 4. The length of the CDR3 is 13 residues.

The chain uses TRBV3-1 (or the pseudogene TRBV3-2) and TRBJ1-6; 7 bases are shared with TRBD1. Sequences were obtained from peripheral blood. The clonotype originates from a human donor in a cohort sampled during active COVID-19. The CDR3 spells CASSRTGKSPLHF. CDR3 sequence (DNA): TGTGCCAGCAGCCGGACAGGAAAATCACCCCTCCACTTT.